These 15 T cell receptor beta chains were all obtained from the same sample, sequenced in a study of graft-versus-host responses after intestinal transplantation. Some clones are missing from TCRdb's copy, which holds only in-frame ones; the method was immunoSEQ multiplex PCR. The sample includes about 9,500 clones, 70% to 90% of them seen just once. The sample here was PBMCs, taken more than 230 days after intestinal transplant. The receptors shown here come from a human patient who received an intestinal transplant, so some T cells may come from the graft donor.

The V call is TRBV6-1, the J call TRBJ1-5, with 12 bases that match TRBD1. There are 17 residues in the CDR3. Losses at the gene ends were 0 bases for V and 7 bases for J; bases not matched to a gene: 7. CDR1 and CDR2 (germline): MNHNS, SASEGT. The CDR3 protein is CASSEAVRDRGRQPQHF. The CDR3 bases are TGTGCCAGCAGTGAAGCGGTACGGGACAGGGGGCGGCAGCCCCAGCATTTT.

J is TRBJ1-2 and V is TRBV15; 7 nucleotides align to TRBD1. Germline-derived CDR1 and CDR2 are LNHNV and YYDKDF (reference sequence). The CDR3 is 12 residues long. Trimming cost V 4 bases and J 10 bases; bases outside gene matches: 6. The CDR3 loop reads CATSNWGQTYTF. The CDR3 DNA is TGTGCCACCAGCAACTGGGGACAGACCTACACCTTC.

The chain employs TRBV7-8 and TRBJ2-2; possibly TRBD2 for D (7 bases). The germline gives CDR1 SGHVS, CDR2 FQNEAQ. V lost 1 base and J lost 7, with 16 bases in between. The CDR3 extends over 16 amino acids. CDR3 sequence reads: CASSLVGRGVNGELFF. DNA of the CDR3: TGTGCCAGCAGCTTAGTTGGGAGGGGGGTGAACGGGGAGCTGTTTTTT.

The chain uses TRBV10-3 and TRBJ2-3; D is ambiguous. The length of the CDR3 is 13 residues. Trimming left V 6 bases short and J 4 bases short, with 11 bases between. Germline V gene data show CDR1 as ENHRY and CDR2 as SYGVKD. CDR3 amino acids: CAISRDNADTQYF. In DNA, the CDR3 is TGTGCCATCAGCCGAGACAACGCAGATACGCAGTATTTT.

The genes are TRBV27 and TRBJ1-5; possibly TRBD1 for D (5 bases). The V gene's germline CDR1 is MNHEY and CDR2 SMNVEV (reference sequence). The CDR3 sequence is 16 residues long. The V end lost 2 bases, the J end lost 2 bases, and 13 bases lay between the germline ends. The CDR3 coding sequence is TGTGCCAGCAGTTTAGAAGGGGTAAGGGGCAATCAGCCCCAGCATTTT. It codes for CASSLEGVRGNQPQHF.

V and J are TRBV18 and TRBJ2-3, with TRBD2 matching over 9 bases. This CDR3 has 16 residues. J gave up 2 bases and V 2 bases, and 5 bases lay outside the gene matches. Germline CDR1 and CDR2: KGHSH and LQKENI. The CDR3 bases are TGTGCCAGCTCACCAAGGGCTAGCGGGGACACAGATACGCAGTATTTT. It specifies CASSPRASGDTDTQYF.

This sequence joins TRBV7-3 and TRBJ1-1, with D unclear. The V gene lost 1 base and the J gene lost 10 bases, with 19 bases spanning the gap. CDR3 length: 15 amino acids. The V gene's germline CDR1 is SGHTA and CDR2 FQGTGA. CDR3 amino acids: CASSLSVDGGARAFF. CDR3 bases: TGTGCCAGCAGCTTAAGCGTTGACGGTGGCGCGCGAGCTTTCTTT.

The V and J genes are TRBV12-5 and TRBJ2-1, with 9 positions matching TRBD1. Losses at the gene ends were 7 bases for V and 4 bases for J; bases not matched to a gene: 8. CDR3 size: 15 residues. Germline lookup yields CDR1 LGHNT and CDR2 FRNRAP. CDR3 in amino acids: CASVLDRGVYNEQFF. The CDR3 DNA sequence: TGTGCTAGTGTTCTGGACAGGGGAGTATACAATGAGCAGTTCTTC.

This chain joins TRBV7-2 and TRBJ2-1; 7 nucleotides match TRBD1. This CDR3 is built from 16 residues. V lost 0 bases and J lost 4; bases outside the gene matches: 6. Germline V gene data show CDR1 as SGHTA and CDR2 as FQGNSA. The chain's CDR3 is CASSLAPGTAYNEQFF. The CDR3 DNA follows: TGTGCCAGCAGCTTAGCCCCCGGGACAGCATACAATGAGCAGTTCTTC. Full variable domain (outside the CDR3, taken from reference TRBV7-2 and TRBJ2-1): GAGVSQSPSNKVTEKGKDVELRCDPISGHTALYWYRQSLGQGLEFLIYFQGNSAPDKSGLPSDRFSAERTGGSVSTLTIQRTQQEDSAVYLCASSLAPGTAYNEQFFGPGTRLTVL.

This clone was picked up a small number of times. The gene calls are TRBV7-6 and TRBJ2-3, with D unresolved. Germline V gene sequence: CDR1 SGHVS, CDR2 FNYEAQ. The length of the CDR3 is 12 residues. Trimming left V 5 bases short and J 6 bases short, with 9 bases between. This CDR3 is CASSPGRDTQYF. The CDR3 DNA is TGTGCCAGCAGCCCCGGTCGGGATACGCAGTATTTT.

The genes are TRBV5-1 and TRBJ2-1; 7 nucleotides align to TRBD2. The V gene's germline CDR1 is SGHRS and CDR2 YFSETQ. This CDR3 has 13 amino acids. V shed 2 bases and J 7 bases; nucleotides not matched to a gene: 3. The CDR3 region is CASSFRGGNEQFF. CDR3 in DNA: TGCGCCAGCAGCTTTCGGGGAGGGAATGAGCAGTTCTTC.

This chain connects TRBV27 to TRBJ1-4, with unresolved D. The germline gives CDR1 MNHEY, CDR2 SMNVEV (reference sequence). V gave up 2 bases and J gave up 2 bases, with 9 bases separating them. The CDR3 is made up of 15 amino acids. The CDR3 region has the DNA TGTGCCAGCAGTTTAAGGCCGGGGACTAATGAAAAACTGTTTTTT. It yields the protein CASSLRPGTNEKLFF.

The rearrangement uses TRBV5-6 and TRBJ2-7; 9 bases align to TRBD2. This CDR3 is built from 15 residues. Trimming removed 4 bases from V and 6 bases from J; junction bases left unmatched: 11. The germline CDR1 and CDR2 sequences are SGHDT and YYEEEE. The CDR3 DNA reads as TGTGCCAGCAGCGACAGCGGGAGGAACGACGGCGAGCAGTACTTC. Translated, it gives CASSDSGRNDGEQYF.

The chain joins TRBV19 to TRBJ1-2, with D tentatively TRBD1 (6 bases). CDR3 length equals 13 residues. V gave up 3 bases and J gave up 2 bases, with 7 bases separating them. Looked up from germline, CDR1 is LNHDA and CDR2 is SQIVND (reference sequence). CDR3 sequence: CASSMGQNYGYTF. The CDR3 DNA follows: TGTGCCAGTAGTATGGGACAAAACTATGGCTACACCTTC.

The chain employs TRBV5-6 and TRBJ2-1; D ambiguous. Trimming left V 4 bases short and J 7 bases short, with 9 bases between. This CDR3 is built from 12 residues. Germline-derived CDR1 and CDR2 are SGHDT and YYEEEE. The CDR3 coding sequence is TGTGCCAGCAGCACTTTGGGGAATGAGCAGTTCTTC. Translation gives CASSTLGNEQFF.